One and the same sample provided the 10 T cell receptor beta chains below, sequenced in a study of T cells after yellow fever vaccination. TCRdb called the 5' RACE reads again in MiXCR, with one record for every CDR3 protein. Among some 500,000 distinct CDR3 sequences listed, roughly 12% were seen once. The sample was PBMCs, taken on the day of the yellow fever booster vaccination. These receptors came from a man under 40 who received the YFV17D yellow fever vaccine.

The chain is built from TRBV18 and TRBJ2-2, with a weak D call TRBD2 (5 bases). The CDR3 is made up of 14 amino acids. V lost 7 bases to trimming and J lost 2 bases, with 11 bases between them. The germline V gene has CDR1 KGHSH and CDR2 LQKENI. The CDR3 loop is CASFEGSNTGELFF. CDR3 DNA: TGTGCCAGCTTCGAGGGCTCAAACACCGGGGAGCTGTTTTTT.

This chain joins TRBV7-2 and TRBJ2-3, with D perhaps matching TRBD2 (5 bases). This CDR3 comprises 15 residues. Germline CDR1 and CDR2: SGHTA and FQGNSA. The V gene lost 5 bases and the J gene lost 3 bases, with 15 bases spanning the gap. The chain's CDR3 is CASSQGGRWTDTQYF. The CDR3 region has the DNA TGTGCCAGCAGCCAAGGTGGGAGATGGACAGATACGCAGTATTTT.

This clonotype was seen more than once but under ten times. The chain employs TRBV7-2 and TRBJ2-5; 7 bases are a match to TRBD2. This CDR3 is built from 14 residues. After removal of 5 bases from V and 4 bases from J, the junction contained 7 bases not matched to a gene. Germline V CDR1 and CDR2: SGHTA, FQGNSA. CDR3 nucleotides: TGTGCCAGCAGCCGAGCAGGGAGGGGAGAGACCCAGTACTTC. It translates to CASSRAGRGETQYF.

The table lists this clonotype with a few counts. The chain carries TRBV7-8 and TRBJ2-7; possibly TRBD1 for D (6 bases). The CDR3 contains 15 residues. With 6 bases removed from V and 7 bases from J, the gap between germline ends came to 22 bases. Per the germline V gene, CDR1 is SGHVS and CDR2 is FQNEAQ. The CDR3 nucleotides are TGTGCCAGCAGTTTAACACAGGGAAGCTTGGGGGAGCAGTACTTC. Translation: CASSLTQGSLGEQYF.

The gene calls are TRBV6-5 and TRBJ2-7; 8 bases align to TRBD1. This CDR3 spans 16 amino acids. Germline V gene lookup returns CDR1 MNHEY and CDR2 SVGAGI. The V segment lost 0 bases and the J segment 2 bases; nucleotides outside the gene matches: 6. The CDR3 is CASSYSYRGSTYEQYF. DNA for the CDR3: TGTGCCAGCAGTTACTCGTACAGGGGGTCAACCTACGAGCAGTACTTC.

As DNA, the CDR3 is TGCAGTGCGACTCCCACGCCGGGACAGGAACGCAGCTCCTACAATGAGCAGTTCTTC. Residues: CSATPTPGQERSSYNEQFF. V is TRBV20-1 and J is TRBJ2-1; 8 bases are a match to TRBD1. CDR3 size: 19 residues. Germline V lookup: CDR1 DFQATT, CDR2 SNEGSKA (reference sequence). With 6 bases clipped from V and 0 bases from J, the junction kept 19 bases outside the gene matches.

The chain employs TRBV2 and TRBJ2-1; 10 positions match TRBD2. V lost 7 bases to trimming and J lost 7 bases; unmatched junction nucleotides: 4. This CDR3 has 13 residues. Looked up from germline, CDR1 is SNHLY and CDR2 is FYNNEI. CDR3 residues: CASKLAGVNEQFF. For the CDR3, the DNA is TGTGCCAGCAAGCTAGCGGGAGTAAATGAGCAGTTCTTC.

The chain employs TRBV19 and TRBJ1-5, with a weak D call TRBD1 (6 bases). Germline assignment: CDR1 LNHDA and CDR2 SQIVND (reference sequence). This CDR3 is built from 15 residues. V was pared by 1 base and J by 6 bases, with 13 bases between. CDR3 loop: CASSIVRGGPQPQHF. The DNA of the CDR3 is TGTGCCAGTAGTATAGTCAGGGGCGGGCCTCAGCCCCAGCATTTT. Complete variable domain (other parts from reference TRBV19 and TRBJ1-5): DGGITQSPKYLFRKEGQNVTLSCEQNLNHDAMYWYRQDPGQGLRLIYYSQIVNDFQKGDIAEGYSVSREKKESFPLTVTSAQKNPTAFYLCASSIVRGGPQPQHFGDGTRLSIL.

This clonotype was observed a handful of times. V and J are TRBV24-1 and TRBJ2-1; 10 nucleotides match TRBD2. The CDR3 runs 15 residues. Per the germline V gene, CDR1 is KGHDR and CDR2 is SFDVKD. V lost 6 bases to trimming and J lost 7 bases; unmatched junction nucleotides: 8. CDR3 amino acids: CATSRLAGVRNEQFF. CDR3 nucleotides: TGTGCCACCAGTCGCCTAGCGGGAGTTCGGAATGAGCAGTTCTTC.

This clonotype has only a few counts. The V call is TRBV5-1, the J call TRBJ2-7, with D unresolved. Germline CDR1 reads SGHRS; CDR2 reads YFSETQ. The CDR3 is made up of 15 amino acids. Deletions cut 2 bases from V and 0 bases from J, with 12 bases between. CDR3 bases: TGCGCCAGCAGCTTCGGCGGCGGAAACTCCTACGAGCAGTACTTC. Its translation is CASSFGGGNSYEQYF.